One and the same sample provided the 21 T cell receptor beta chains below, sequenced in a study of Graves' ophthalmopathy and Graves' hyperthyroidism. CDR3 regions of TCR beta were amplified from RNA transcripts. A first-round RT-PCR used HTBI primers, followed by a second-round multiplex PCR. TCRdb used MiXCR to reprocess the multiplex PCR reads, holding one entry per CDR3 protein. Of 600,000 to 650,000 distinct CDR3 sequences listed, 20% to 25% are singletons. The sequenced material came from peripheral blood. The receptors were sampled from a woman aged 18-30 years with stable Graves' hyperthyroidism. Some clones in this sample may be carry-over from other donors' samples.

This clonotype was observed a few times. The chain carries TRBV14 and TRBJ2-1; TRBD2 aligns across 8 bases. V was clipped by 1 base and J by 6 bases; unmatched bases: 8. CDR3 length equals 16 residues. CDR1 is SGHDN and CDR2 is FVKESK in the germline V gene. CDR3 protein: CASSQVPDGGVNEQFF. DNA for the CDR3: TGTGCCAGCAGCCAAGTACCCGACGGGGGGGTCAATGAGCAGTTCTTC.

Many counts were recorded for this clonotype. CDR3 loop: CASSSAGELFF. DNA of the CDR3: TGTGCCAGCAGTTCCGCCGGGGAGCTGTTTTTT. J is TRBJ2-2 and V is TRBV28; unclear D gene. CDR1 and CDR2 (germline): MDHEN, SYDVKM. This CDR3 is 11 amino acids long. Trimming took off 4 bases at V and 6 bases at J, with 3 bases between the two ends.

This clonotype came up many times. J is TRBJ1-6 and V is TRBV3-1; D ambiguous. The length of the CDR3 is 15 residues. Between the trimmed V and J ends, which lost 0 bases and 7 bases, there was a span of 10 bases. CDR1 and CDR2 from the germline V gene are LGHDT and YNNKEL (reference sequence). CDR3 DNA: TGTGCCAGCAGCCAAGAAGAAAGGAGAAATTCACCCCTCCACTTT. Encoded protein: CASSQEERRNSPLHF. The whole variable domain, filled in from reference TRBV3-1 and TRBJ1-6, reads DTAVSQTPKYLVTQMGNDKSIKCEQNLGHDTMYWYKQDSKKFLKIMFSYNNKELIINETVPNRFSPKSPDKAHLNLHINSLELGDSAVYFCASSQEERRNSPLHFGNGTRLTVT.

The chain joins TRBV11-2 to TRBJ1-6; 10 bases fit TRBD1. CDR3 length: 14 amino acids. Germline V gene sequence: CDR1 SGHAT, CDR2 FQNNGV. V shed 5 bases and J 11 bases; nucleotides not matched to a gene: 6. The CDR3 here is CASSAGTGETPLHF. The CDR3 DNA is TGTGCCAGCAGCGCGGGGACAGGGGAAACACCCCTCCACTTT.

The DNA of the CDR3 is TGTGCCAGCGGGGGAATTTCTGGAACCTACGAGCAGTACTTC. It is translated as CASGGISGTYEQYF. This sequence joins TRBV28 and TRBJ2-7; perhaps D is TRBD1 or TRBD2 (5 bases each). Trimming took off 8 bases at V and 2 bases at J, with 16 bases between the two ends. This CDR3 has 14 residues. CDR1 MDHEN and CDR2 SYDVKM come from the germline V gene. Drawing the rest from reference TRBV28 and TRBJ2-7, the complete variable domain is DVKVTQSSRYLVKRTGEKVFLECVQDMDHENMFWYRQDPGLGLRLIYFSYDVKMKEKGDIPEGYSVSREKKERFSLILESASTNQTSMYLCASGGISGTYEQYFGPGTRLTVT.

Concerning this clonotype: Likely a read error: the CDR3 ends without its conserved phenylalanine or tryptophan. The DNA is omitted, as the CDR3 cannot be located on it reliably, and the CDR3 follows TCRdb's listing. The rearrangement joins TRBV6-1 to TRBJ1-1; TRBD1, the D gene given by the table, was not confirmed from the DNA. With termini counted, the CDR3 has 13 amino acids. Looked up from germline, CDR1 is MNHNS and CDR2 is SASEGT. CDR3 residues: CASSERGSTEAWV.

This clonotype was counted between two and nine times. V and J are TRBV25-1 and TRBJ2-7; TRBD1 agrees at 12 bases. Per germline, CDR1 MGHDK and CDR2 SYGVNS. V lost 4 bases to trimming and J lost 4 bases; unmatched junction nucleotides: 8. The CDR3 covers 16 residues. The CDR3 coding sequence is TGTGCCAGCAGTGTATCAGGGGACAGGGGGCGATACGAGCAGTACTTC. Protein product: CASSVSGDRGRYEQYF.

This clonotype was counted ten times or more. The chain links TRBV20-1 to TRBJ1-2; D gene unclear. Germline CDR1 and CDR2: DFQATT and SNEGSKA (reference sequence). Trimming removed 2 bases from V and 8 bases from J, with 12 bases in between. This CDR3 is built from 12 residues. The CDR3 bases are TGCAGTGCTAGATCGGATAACAGCGGCTACACCTTC. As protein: CSARSDNSGYTF.

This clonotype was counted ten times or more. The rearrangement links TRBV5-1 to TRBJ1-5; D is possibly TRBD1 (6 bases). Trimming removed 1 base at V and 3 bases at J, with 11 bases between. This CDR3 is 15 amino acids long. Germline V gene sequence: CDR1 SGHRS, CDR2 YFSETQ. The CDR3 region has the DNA TGCGCCAGCAGCTTGACCGGACAGACCAATCAGCCCCAGCATTTT. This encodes CASSLTGQTNQPQHF.

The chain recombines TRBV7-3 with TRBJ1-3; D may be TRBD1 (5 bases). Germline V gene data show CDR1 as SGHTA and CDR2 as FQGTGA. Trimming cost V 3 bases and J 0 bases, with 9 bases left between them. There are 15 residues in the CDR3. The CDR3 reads CASSLGTDSGNTIYF. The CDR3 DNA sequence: TGTGCCAGCAGCTTGGGGACGGACTCTGGAAACACCATATATTTT.

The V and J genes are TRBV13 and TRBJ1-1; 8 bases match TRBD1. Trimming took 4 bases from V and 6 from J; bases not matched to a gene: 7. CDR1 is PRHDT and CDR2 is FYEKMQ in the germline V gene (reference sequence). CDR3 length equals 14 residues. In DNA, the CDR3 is TGTGCCAGCAGCTCCAGGGGGCGTAGTGCTGAAGCTTTCTTT. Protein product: CASSSRGRSAEAFF. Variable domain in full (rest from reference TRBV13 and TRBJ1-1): AAGVIQSPRHLIKEKRETATLKCYPIPRHDTVYWYQQGPGQDPQFLISFYEKMQSDKGSIPDRFSAQQFSDYHSELNMSSLELGDSALYFCASSSRGRSAEAFFGQGTRLTVV.

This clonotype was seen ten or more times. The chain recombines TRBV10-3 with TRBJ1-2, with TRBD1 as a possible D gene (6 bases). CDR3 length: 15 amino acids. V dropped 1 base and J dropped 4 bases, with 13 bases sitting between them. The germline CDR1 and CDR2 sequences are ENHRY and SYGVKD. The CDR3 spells CAISEWAQGSYGYTF. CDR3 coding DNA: TGTGCCATCAGTGAGTGGGCACAGGGTTCCTATGGCTACACCTTC.

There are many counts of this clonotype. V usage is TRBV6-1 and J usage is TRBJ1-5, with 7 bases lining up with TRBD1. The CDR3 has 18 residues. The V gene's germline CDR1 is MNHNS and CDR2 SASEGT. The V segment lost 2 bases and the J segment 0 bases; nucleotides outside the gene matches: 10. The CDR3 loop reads CASSEFPGTVYSNQPQHF. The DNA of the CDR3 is TGTGCCAGCAGTGAATTTCCCGGGACAGTATATAGCAATCAGCCCCAGCATTTT.

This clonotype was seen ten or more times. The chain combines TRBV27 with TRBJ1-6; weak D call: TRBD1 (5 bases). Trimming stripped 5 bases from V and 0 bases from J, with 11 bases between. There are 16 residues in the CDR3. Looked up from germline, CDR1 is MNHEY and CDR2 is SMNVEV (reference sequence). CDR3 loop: CASSTRQSSYNSPLHF. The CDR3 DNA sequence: TGTGCCAGCAGTACCAGACAGAGCTCCTATAATTCACCCCTCCACTTT.

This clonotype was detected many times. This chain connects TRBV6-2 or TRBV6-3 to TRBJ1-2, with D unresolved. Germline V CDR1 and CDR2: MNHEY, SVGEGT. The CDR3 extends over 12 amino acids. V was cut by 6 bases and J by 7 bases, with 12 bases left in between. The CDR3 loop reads CASSRPGGGYTF. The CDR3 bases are TGTGCCAGCAGCCGGCCGGGAGGTGGCTACACCTTC.

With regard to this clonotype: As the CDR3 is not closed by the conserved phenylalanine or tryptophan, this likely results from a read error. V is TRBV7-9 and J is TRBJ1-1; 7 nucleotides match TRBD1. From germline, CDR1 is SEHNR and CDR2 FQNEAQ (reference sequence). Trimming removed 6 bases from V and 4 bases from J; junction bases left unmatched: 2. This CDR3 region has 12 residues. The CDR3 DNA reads TGTGCCAGCAGACACAGGGGCACTGAAGCTTTCCTT. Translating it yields CASRHRGTEAFL.

The CDR3: CASSGTGPVGELFF. DNA of the CDR3: TGTGCCAGCAGCGGTACAGGCCCCGTCGGGGAGCTGTTTTTT. The chain has TRBV9 and TRBJ2-2; D is perhaps TRBD1 (5 bases). The germline V gene encodes CDR1 SGDLS and CDR2 YYNGEE. This CDR3 is built from 14 residues. V was pared by 3 bases and J by 7 bases, with 13 bases between. The whole variable domain, filled in from reference TRBV9 and TRBJ2-2, reads DSGVTQTPKHLITATGQRVTLRCSPRSGDLSVYWYQQSLDQGLQFLIQYYNGEERAKGNILERFSAQQFPDLHSELNLSSLELGDSALYFCASSGTGPVGELFFGEGSRLTVL.

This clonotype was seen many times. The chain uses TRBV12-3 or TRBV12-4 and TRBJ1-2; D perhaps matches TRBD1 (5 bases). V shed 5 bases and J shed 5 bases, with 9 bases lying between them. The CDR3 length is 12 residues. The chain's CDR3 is CASSTSGYGYTF. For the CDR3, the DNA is TGTGCCAGCAGTACCTCAGGGTATGGCTACACCTTC.

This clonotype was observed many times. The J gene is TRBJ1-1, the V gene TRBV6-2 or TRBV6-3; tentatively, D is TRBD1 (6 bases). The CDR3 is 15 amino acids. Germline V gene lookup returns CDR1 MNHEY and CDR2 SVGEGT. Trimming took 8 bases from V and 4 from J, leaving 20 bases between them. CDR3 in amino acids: CASRPGQKGITEAFF. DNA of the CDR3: TGTGCCAGCCGTCCGGGACAAAAGGGCATCACTGAAGCTTTCTTT.

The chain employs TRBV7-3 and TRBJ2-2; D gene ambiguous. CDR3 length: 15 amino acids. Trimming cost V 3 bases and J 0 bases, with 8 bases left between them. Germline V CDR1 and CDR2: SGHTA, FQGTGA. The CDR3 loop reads CASSFGQSNTGELFF. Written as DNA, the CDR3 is TGTGCCAGCAGCTTTGGGCAATCGAACACCGGGGAGCTGTTTTTT.

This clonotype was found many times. In DNA form, the CDR3 reads TGTGCCTGGATTCCTGGAAACACCATATATTTT. Protein product: CAWIPGNTIYF. V gene TRBV30 combines with J gene TRBJ1-3; D gene ambiguous. Trimming left V 4 bases short and J 2 bases short, with 3 bases between. Per germline, CDR1 GTSNPN and CDR2 SVGIG (reference sequence). CDR3 length equals 11 residues.